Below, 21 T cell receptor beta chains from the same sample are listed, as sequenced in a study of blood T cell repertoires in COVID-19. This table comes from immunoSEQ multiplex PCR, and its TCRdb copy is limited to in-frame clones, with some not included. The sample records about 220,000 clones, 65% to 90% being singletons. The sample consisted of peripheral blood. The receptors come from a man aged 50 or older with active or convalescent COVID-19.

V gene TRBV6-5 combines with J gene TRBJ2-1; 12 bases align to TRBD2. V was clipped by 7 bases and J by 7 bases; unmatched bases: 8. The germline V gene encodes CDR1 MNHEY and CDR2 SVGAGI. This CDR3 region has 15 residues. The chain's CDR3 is CASTPATSGSNEQFF. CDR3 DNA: TGTGCCAGCACCCCAGCGACTAGCGGGAGTAATGAGCAGTTCTTC.

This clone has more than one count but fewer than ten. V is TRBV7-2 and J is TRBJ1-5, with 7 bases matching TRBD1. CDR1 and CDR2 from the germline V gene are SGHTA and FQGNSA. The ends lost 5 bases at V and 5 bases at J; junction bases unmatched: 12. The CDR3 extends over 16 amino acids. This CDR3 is CASSLGEGGWDQPQHF. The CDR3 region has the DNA TGTGCCAGCAGCCTGGGAGAAGGGGGCTGGGATCAGCCCCAGCATTTT.

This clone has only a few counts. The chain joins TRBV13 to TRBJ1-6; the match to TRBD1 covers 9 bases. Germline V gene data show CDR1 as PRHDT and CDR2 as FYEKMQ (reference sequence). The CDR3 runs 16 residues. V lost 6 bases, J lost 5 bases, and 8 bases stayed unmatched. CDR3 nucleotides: TGTGCCAGCAGGGCCACGGGACAGGGAAATAATTCACCCCTCCACTTT. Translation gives CASRATGQGNNSPLHF.

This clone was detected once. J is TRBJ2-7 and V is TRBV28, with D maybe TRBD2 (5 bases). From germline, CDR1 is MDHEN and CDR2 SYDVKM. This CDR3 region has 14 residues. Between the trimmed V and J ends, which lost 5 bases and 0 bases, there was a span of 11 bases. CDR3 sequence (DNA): TGTGCCAGCAGTACCTCGAGGGCCTCCTACGAGCAGTACGTC. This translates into CASSTSRASYEQYV.

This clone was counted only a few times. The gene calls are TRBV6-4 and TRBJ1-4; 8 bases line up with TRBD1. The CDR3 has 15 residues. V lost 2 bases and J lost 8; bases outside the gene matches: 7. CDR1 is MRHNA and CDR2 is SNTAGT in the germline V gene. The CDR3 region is CASSDPDRGREKLFF. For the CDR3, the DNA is TGTGCCAGCAGTGACCCCGACAGGGGTAGAGAAAAACTGTTTTTT.

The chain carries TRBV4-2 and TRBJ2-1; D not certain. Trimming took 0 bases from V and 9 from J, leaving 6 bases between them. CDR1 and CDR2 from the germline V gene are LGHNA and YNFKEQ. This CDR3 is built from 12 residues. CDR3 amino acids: CASSQDSSEQFF. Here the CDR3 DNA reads TGTGCCAGCAGCCAAGATAGTAGTGAGCAGTTCTTC.

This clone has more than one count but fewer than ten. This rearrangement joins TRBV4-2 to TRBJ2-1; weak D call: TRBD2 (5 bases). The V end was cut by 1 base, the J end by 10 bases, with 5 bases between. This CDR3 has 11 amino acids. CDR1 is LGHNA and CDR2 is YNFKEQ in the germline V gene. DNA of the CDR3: TGTGCCAGCAGCCAAGGGAGGGAGCAGTTCTTC. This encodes CASSQGREQFF.

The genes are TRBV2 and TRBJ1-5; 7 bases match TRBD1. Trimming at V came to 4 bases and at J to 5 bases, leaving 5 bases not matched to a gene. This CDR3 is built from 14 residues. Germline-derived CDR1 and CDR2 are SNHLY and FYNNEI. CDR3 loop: CASSVQGPYQPQHF. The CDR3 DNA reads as TGTGCCAGCAGTGTACAGGGGCCGTATCAGCCCCAGCATTTT.

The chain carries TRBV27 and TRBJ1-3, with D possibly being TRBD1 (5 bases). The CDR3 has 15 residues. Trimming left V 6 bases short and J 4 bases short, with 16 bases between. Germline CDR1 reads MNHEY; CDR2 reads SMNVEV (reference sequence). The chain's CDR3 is CASSSGGRGGNTIYF. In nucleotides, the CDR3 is TGTGCCAGCAGCTCCGGGGGGAGAGGGGGAAACACCATATATTTT.

CDR3 amino acids: CASKPGGSNEAFF. The CDR3 bases are TGTGCCAGCAAGCCAGGGGGCTCGAATGAAGCTTTCTTT. The chain recombines TRBV25-1 with TRBJ1-1, with TRBD1 identical over 8 bases. The germline CDR1 and CDR2 sequences are MGHDK and SYGVNS. The J segment lost 7 bases and the V segment lost 7 bases, leaving 8 bases of the junction unmatched. There are 13 residues in the CDR3. The full variable domain, in which reference TRBV25-1 and TRBJ1-1 provide the parts outside the CDR3, is EADIYQTPRYLVIGTGKKITLECSQTMGHDKMYWYQQDPGMELHLIHYSYGVNSTEKGDLSSESTVSRIRTEHFPLTLESARPSHTSQYLCASKPGGSNEAFFGQGTRLTVV.

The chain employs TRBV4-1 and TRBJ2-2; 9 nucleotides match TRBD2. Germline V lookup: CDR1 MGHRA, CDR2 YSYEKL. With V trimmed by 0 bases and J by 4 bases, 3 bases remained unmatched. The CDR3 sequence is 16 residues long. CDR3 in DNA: TGCGCCAGCAGCCAAGATAGACTAGCGGCCACCGGGGAGCTGTTTTTT. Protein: CASSQDRLAATGELFF.

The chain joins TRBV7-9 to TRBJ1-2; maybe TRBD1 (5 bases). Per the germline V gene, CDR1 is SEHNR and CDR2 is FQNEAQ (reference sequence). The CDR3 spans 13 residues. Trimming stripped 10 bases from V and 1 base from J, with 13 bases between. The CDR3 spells CATGGSFNYGYTF. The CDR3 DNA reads TGTGCCACCGGGGGGAGTTTTAACTATGGCTACACCTTC.

Here the CDR3 reads CASSIVVGGDTEAFF. The CDR3 bases are TGTGCCAGTAGTATAGTCGTGGGAGGCGACACTGAAGCTTTCTTT. This chain connects TRBV19 to TRBJ1-1; unclear D gene. This CDR3 contains 15 residues. The germline V and J ends were trimmed by 1 base and 3 bases, with 12 bases remaining between them. Germline V gene data show CDR1 as LNHDA and CDR2 as SQIVND (reference sequence).

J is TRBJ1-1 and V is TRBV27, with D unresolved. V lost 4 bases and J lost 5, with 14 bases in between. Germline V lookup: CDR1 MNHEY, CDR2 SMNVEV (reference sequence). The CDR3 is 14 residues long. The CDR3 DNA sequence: TGTGCCAGCAGTTCCCTCGAGGGCGGGACTGAAGCTTTCTTT. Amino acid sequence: CASSSLEGGTEAFF.

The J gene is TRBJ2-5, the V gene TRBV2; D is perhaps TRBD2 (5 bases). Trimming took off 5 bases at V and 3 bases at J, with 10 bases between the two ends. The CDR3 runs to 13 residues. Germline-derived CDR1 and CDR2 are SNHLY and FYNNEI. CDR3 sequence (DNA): TGTGCCAGCAGTCTGGACTGGGAAGAGACCCAGTACTTC. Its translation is CASSLDWEETQYF.

CDR3 bases: TGTGCCAGCAGCTTAGGAGGGGGCGTTGGCTACACCTTC. The encoded protein is CASSLGGGVGYTF. The chain joins TRBV7-6 to TRBJ1-2; 7 bases align to TRBD1. This CDR3 spans 13 amino acids. The V gene end was trimmed by 1 base and the J gene end by 7 bases; junction bases not matched to a gene: 3. Germline V gene data show CDR1 as SGHVS and CDR2 as FNYEAQ.

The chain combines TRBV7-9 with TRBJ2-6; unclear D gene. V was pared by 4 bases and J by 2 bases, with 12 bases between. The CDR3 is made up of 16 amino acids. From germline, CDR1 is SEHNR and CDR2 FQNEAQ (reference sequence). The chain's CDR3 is CASSSMRLAGANVLTF. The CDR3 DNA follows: TGTGCCAGCAGCTCTATGAGACTCGCTGGGGCCAACGTCCTGACTTTC.

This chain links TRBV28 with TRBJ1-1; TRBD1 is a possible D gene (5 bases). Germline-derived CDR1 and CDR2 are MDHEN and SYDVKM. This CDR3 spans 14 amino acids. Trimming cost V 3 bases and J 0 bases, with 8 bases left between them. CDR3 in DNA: TGTGCCAGCAGTTTGGGGCGAATGAACACTGAAGCTTTCTTT. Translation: CASSLGRMNTEAFF. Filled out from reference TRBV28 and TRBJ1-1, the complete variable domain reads DVKVTQSSRYLVKRTGEKVFLECVQDMDHENMFWYRQDPGLGLRLIYFSYDVKMKEKGDIPEGYSVSREKKERFSLILESASTNQTSMYLCASSLGRMNTEAFFGQGTRLTVV.

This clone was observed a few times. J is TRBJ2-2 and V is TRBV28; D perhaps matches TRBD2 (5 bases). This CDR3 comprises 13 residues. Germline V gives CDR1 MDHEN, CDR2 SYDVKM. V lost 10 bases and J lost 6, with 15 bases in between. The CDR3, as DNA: TGTGCCATCTCACTAGGAGAAGCCGGGGAGCTGTTTTTT. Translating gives CAISLGEAGELFF.

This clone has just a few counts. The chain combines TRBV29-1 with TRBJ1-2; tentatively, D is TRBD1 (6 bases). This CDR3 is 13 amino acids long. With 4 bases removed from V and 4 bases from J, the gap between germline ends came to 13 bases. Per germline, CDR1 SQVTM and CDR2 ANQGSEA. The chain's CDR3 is CSVGLDSPYGYTF. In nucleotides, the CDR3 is TGCAGCGTTGGATTGGACAGTCCCTATGGCTACACCTTC.

This CDR3 is CASSWTGGTYNEQFF. DNA of the CDR3: TGTGCCAGCAGCTGGACAGGTGGGACCTACAATGAGCAGTTCTTC. The rearrangement joins TRBV5-5 to TRBJ2-1; 7 nucleotides line up with TRBD1. Germline V gives CDR1 SGHKS, CDR2 YYEKEE (reference sequence). CDR3 length equals 15 residues. V lost 3 bases, J lost 2 bases, and 5 bases stayed unmatched. The full variable domain, rest sourced from reference TRBV5-5 and TRBJ2-1, is DAGVTQSPTHLIKTRGQQVTLRCSPISGHKSVSWYQQVLGQGPQFIFQYYEKEERGRGNFPDRFSARQFPNYSSELNVNALLLGDSALYLCASSWTGGTYNEQFFGPGTRLTVL.